This TCR beta chain appears in the sequencing data of a study of blood T cell repertoires in COVID-19. Study overall: Collection of acute and convalescent COVID-19 samples took place in the United States, Italy and Spain. From T cells, B-cell-depleted T cells, or PBMCs came the material, which was cDNA or gDNA.

This clone was counted once. This CDR3 contains 15 residues. V was pared by 1 base and J by 11 bases, with 13 bases of the junction left unmatched. Germline assignment: CDR1 SGHTA and CDR2 FQGNSA. Original processing notes: The assay estimated nucleated cells by amplifying reference gene primers. Repertoires were generated with immunoSEQ multiplex PCR, while TCRdb's copy carries only in-frame clones and drops some. That table supplies the V and J calls and clone size; D and trimming were determined from the DNA. The sample includes some 45,000 clones, more than 70% of them seen just once. This receptor was obtained from a human donor in a cohort sampled during active COVID-19. The sample consisted of peripheral blood. This chain connects TRBV7-2 to TRBJ1-1; 7 positions match TRBD1. The CDR3 sequence is CASSLGGARQGVAFF. In nucleotides, the CDR3 is TGTGCCAGCAGCTTAGGGGGGGCAAGACAGGGTGTGGCTTTCTTT.